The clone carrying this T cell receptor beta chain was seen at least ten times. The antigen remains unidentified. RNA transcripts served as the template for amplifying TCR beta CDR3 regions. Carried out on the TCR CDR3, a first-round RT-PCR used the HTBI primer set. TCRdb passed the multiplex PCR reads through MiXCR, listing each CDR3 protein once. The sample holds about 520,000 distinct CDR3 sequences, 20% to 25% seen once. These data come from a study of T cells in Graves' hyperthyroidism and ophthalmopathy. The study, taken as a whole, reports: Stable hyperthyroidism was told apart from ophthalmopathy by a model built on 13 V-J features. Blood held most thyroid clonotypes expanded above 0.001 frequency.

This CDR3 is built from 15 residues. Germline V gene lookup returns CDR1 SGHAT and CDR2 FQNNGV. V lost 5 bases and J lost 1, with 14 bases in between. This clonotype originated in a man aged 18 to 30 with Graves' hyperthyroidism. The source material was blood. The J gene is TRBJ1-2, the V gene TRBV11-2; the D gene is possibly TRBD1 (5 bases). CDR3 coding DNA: TGTGCCAGCAGCCCATCGCGGAGGGGTAACTATGGCTACACCTTC. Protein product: CASSPSRRGNYGYTF.